This passage covers 9 T cell receptor beta chains from one sample sequenced in a study of shared clonotypes between healthy human individuals. Data came from immunoSEQ multiplex PCR; TCRdb stores just in-frame clones and leaves some out. Of about 1.5 million clones in the sample, 95% to 99% are singletons; the top ten hold 0.45%. Material: naive CD4+ T cells sorted from blood. Subset denoted: CD45RA+ positively selected. These receptor sequences come from a man under 40 in good health.

This clone was detected only once. The chain employs TRBV27 and TRBJ1-1; TRBD1 is a possible D gene (6 bases). V shed 4 bases and J shed 1 base, with 13 bases lying between them. CDR3 size: 15 residues. Germline CDR1 reads MNHEY; CDR2 reads SMNVEV (reference sequence). In DNA, the CDR3 is TGTGCCAGCAGTTCACACAGGGTCGAGAACACTGAAGCTTTCTTT. Translating gives CASSSHRVENTEAFF.

V and J are TRBV5-6 and TRBJ2-1; 7 bases agree with TRBD2. Germline V gene data show CDR1 as SGHDT and CDR2 as YYEEEE. The CDR3 runs to 15 residues. V was clipped by 4 bases and J by 4 bases; unmatched bases: 8. In DNA, the CDR3 is TGTGCCAGCAGCCCCTTAGCGGGTACTTACAATGAGCAGTTCTTC. Amino acids: CASSPLAGTYNEQFF.

The V call is TRBV11-2, the J call TRBJ1-1; the D is unclear. V lost 1 base, J lost 2 bases, and 11 bases lay in between. Germline values: CDR1 SGHAT, CDR2 FQNNGV. The CDR3 totals 15 residues. As DNA, the CDR3 is TGTGCCAGCAGCTTAGGGGGAATCTTTAACACTGAAGCTTTCTTT. Amino acids: CASSLGGIFNTEAFF.

The chain links TRBV5-1 to TRBJ2-1; D is possibly TRBD1 or TRBD2 (5 bases each). V was trimmed by 4 bases and J by 5 bases, leaving 13 bases between them. Germline V lookup: CDR1 SGHRS, CDR2 YFSETQ. The CDR3 length is 14 residues. CDR3: CASSPSRDHNEQFF. CDR3 coding DNA: TGCGCCAGCAGCCCCTCCCGGGACCACAATGAGCAGTTCTTC.

The chain joins TRBV18 to TRBJ2-2; 10 bases map to TRBD1. The germline gives CDR1 KGHSH, CDR2 LQKENI. This CDR3 comprises 15 residues. V gave up 3 bases and J gave up 7 bases; unmatched junction bases: 5. The CDR3 protein is CASSPGQGNGGELFF. In DNA form, the CDR3 reads TGTGCCAGCTCACCGGGACAGGGGAATGGCGGGGAGCTGTTTTTT. The entire variable domain, with the rest obtained from reference TRBV18 and TRBJ2-2, is as follows: NAGVMQNPRHLVRRRGQEARLRCSPMKGHSHVYWYRQLPEEGLKFMVYLQKENIIDESGMPKERFSAEFPKEGPSILRIQQVVRGDSAAYFCASSPGQGNGGELFFGEGSRLTVL.

The V call is TRBV30, the J call TRBJ2-3; 10 bases line up with TRBD2. CDR3 length: 14 amino acids. V dropped 4 bases and J dropped 2; count of bases not matched to a gene: 3. Looked up from germline, CDR1 is GTSNPN and CDR2 is SVGIG (reference sequence). The CDR3 sequence: CAWTSGRHTDTQYF. The CDR3 DNA is TGTGCCTGGACTAGCGGGAGACACACAGATACGCAGTATTTT.

The table lists this clone with a count of one. This CDR3 reads CASSIRQKLYEQYF. The DNA of the CDR3 is TGTGCCAGTAGTATCAGGCAGAAGCTCTACGAGCAGTACTTC. The chain carries TRBV19 and TRBJ2-7; D is undetermined. V lost 3 bases and J lost 3, with 12 bases in between. From germline, CDR1 is LNHDA and CDR2 SQIVND (reference sequence). CDR3 length: 14 residues.

The J gene is TRBJ2-1, the V gene TRBV2; D call uncertain. Trimming took 4 bases from V and 0 from J, leaving 10 bases between them. The CDR3 is 15 amino acids. Germline values: CDR1 SNHLY, CDR2 FYNNEI. CDR3 protein: CASSVGWISYNEQFF. CDR3 in DNA: TGTGCCAGCAGTGTTGGGTGGATCTCCTACAATGAGCAGTTCTTC. The full variable domain, in which reference TRBV2 and TRBJ2-1 provide the parts outside the CDR3, is EPEVTQTPSHQVTQMGQEVILRCVPISNHLYFYWYRQILGQKVEFLVSFYNNEISEKSEIFDDQFSVERPDGSNFTLKIRSTKLEDSAMYFCASSVGWISYNEQFFGPGTRLTVL.

Only one count was recorded for this clone. The rearrangement uses TRBV6-5 and TRBJ1-1, with D maybe TRBD1 (5 bases). The CDR3 contains 15 residues. CDR1 and CDR2 from the germline V gene are MNHEY and SVGAGI. V was shortened by 6 bases and J by 1 base, with 15 bases between the two germline ends. DNA for the CDR3: TGTGCCAGCAGCCCGTCTGGGGCGGGGAACACTGAAGCTTTCTTT. Amino acid sequence: CASSPSGAGNTEAFF.